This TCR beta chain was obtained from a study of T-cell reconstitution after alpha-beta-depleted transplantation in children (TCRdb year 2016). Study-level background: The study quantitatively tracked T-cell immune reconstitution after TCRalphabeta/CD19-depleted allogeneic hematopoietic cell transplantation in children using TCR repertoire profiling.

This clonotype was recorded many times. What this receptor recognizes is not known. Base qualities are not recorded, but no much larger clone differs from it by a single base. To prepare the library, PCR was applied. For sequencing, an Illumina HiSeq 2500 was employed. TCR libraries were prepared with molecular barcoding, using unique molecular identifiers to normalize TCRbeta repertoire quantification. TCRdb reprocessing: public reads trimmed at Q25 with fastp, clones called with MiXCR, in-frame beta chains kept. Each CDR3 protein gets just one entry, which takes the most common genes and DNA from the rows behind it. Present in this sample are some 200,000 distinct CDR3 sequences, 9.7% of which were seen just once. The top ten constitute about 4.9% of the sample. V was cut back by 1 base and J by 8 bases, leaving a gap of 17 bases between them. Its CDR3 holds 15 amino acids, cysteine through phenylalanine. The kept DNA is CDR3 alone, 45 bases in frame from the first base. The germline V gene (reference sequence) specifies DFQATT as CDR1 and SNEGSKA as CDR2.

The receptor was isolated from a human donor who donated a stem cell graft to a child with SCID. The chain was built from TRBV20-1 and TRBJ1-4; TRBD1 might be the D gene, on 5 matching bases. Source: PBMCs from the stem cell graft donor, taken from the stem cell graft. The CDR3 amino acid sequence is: CSARARTTNPEKLFF. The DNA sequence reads TGCAGTGCTAGAGCTAGGACAACAAATCCCGAAAAACTGTTTTTT.